This TCR beta chain was identified during a study of CD4 T cells in relation to SARS-CoV-2 and coronaviruses. Trimming pared 3 bases from V and 0 bases from J, leaving 9 bases between. CDR3 length: 15 amino acids. Germline values: CDR1 MGHRA, CDR2 YSYEKL. Note on this clone: Its antigen is not identified.

Data came from immunoSEQ multiplex PCR; TCRdb stores just in-frame clones and leaves some out. The repertoire includes about 36,000 clones, 70% to 85% of them detected once, and around 6.6% sits in the top ten. The sample was naive CD4+ T cells from PBMCs, cultured in vitro. This sample's subset: naive CD4+ T cells isolated by negative enrichment. This rearrangement joins TRBV4-1 to TRBJ1-5; D not resolved. The sequence was obtained from an adult with COVID-19. CDR3 amino acids: CASSQAEDSNQPQHF. DNA for the CDR3: TGCGCCAGCAGCCAGGCAGAGGATAGCAATCAGCCCCAGCATTTT.